Listed here are 18 T cell receptor beta chains from one sample, sequenced in a study of tumor-infiltrating lymphocytes in localized non-small cell lung cancer. The data were produced by immunoSEQ multiplex PCR, yet TCRdb's version contains in-frame clones alone and is incomplete. The sample holds about 6,900 clones, less than 80% seen once. The material sequenced was lung tumor tissue. The receptors stem from a human donor with non-small cell lung cancer.

This sequence joins TRBV6-1 and TRBJ2-7; D may be TRBD1 or TRBD2 (6 bases each). This CDR3 spans 14 amino acids. Looked up from germline, CDR1 is MNHNS and CDR2 is SASEGT. With 3 bases removed from V and 8 bases from J, the gap between germline ends came to 17 bases. The CDR3 region has the DNA TGTGCCAGCAGTGAGTGGGGGGCCCCCTTGAAGCAGTACTTC. It translates to CASSEWGAPLKQYF.

The chain uses TRBV6-1 and TRBJ1-5; D ambiguous. CDR1 MNHNS and CDR2 SASEGT come from the germline V gene. The germline V and J ends were trimmed by 1 base and 6 bases, with 13 bases remaining between them. There are 15 residues in the CDR3. The CDR3 nucleotides are TGTGCCAGCAGTGAAGGTGCGGGGTGGGGTCAGCCCCAGCATTTT. It codes for CASSEGAGWGQPQHF.

This clone was observed a handful of times. The chain recombines TRBV6-1 with TRBJ1-6, with D uncertain. Germline-derived CDR1 and CDR2 are MNHNS and SASEGT. This CDR3 has 13 residues. Trimming removed 7 bases from V and 6 bases from J, with 10 bases in between. In nucleotides, the CDR3 is TGTGCCAGCATCCCCAAAATTAATTCACCCCTCCACTTT. Protein: CASIPKINSPLHF.

The chain employs TRBV4-3 and TRBJ1-1, with D uncertain. The CDR3 is 16 residues long. Deletions cut 2 bases from V and 2 bases from J, with 15 bases between. CDR1 is LGHNA, CDR2 YSLEER, per germline. CDR3 nucleotide sequence: TGCGCCAGCAGCCAATACGGTGTGCAGAGAAACACTGAAGCTTTCTTT. Protein: CASSQYGVQRNTEAFF.

The genes are TRBV7-2 and TRBJ2-7; 9 nucleotides agree with TRBD2. V gave up 3 bases and J gave up 7 bases; unmatched junction bases: 10. There are 15 residues in the CDR3. Germline CDR1 is SGHTA and CDR2 is FQGNSA. CDR3 DNA: TGTGCCAGCAGCTTGGAGCGGGGGGCGTATCGGGAGCAGTACTTC. Residues: CASSLERGAYREQYF.

This chain links TRBV2 with TRBJ2-2; D is perhaps TRBD2 (5 bases). The CDR3 spans 15 residues. The V gene lost 5 bases and the J gene lost 2 bases, with 12 bases spanning the gap. Looked up from germline, CDR1 is SNHLY and CDR2 is FYNNEI. CDR3 in amino acids: CASSLGIYNTGELFF. The CDR3, as DNA: TGTGCCAGCAGTCTCGGGATCTACAACACCGGGGAGCTGTTTTTT.

This clone was picked up a small number of times. The chain joins TRBV5-1 to TRBJ2-2; D may be TRBD1 (6 bases). This CDR3 region has 16 residues. Trimming took off 4 bases at V and 2 bases at J, with 15 bases between the two ends. CDR1 SGHRS and CDR2 YFSETQ come from the germline V gene. The CDR3 nucleotides read TGCGCCAGCAGCAGTCTATCGGGACAAAACACCGGGGAGCTGTTTTTT. Amino acid sequence: CASSSLSGQNTGELFF.

The rearrangement uses TRBV10-2 and TRBJ2-7, with D possibly being TRBD2 (5 bases). CDR1 and CDR2 from the germline V gene are WSHSY and SAAADI. V lost 3 bases and J 2 bases, leaving 11 bases between the germline ends. The CDR3 totals 14 residues. The chain's CDR3 is CASSEKRTAYEQYF. The CDR3, as DNA: TGCGCCAGCAGTGAAAAGCGGACCGCCTACGAGCAGTACTTC.

This clone was picked up one time. This chain connects TRBV6-5 to TRBJ2-1, with 9 bases identical to TRBD1. This CDR3 has 15 amino acids. CDR1 and CDR2 from the germline V gene are MNHEY and SVGAGI. Trimming took 5 bases from V and 8 from J; bases not matched to a gene: 10. The CDR3 here is CASSTDGTGWYEQFF. In nucleotides, the CDR3 is TGTGCCAGCAGTACAGACGGGACAGGGTGGTATGAGCAGTTCTTC.

This chain joins TRBV27 and TRBJ1-1; 7 bases fit TRBD1. Losses at the gene ends were 6 bases for V and 3 bases for J; bases not matched to a gene: 16. The germline V gene has CDR1 MNHEY and CDR2 SMNVEV (reference sequence). CDR3 length: 17 amino acids. CDR3 DNA sequence: TGTGCCAGCAGAAGGGGGCAGACCCTCCGAGGCGACACTGAAGCTTTCTTT. Residues: CASRRGQTLRGDTEAFF.

J is TRBJ1-1 and V is TRBV6-5, with D unresolved. Trimming cost V 7 bases and J 4 bases, with 16 bases left between them. Germline CDR1 reads MNHEY; CDR2 reads SVGAGI. This CDR3 is 14 amino acids long. CDR3 amino acids: CASILRGELTEAFF. CDR3 DNA: TGTGCCAGCATTCTCCGGGGTGAGCTCACTGAAGCTTTCTTT.

This clone was seen only once. The rearrangement uses TRBV4-1 and TRBJ2-2, with a tentative D call TRBD1 (8 bases). Looked up from germline, CDR1 is MGHRA and CDR2 is YSYEKL. The CDR3 has 18 amino acids. The V and J ends lost 4 bases and 0 bases respectively, with 18 bases between them. This CDR3 reads CASSPGQGLLTNTGELFF. The CDR3 nucleotides are TGCGCCAGCAGCCCCGGACAGGGACTACTAACGAACACCGGGGAGCTGTTTTTT.

This sequence joins TRBV7-2 and TRBJ2-1; no clear D gene. The CDR3 consists of 12 residues. The ends were cut back, 5 bases at V and 5 bases at J, with 7 bases in the middle. Per germline, CDR1 SGHTA and CDR2 FQGNSA. This chain's CDR3 is CASSPGNNEQFF. Written as DNA, the CDR3 is TGTGCCAGCAGCCCCGGAAACAATGAGCAGTTCTTC.

V is TRBV4-3 and J is TRBJ2-7; possible D gene TRBD2, 5 bases. The germline V gene has CDR1 LGHNA and CDR2 YSLEER. The V gene lost 4 bases and the J gene lost 2 bases, with 12 bases spanning the gap. CDR3 length equals 14 residues. CDR3 in amino acids: CASSRGYGAYEQYF. The CDR3 bases are TGCGCCAGCAGCCGAGGATACGGGGCCTACGAGCAGTACTTC.

V is TRBV25-1 and J is TRBJ1-1, with 9 nucleotides matching TRBD1. The junction had 10 bases not matched to a gene; V was cut back by 2 bases and J by 0 bases. This CDR3 is built from 18 residues. Germline V lookup: CDR1 MGHDK, CDR2 SYGVNS. The CDR3 sequence: CASSEGGTGKGVNTEAFF. In DNA form, the CDR3 reads TGTGCCAGCAGTGAAGGGGGGACAGGGAAAGGGGTGAACACTGAAGCTTTCTTT.

The chain uses TRBV29-1 and TRBJ1-2, with 9 positions matching TRBD1. The CDR3 runs to 14 residues. Per germline, CDR1 SQVTM and CDR2 ANQGSEA. This chain's CDR3 is CRAYTGTGKGGYTF. CDR3 sequence (DNA): TGCAGAGCGTATACCGGGACAGGGAAAGGCGGCTACACCTTC.

In DNA, the CDR3 is TGTGCCAGCAGTTTATCGTGGGGGCTTAACAATCAGCCCCAGCATTTT. It specifies CASSLSWGLNNQPQHF. The genes are TRBV27 and TRBJ1-5, with a possible D match to TRBD1 (6 bases). Germline values: CDR1 MNHEY, CDR2 SMNVEV (reference sequence). The V end lost 0 bases, the J end lost 3 bases, and 12 bases lay between the germline ends. This CDR3 is built from 16 residues.

A single count supports this clone. The rearrangement joins TRBV4-3 to TRBJ2-1; D is tentatively TRBD1 or TRBD2 (5 bases each). CDR3 length equals 17 residues. Germline V gene lookup returns CDR1 LGHNA and CDR2 YSLEER. The germline V and J ends were trimmed by 0 bases and 0 bases, with 12 bases remaining between them. The CDR3 here is CASSQDGAWSSYNEQFF. The CDR3 nucleotides are TGCGCCAGCAGCCAAGACGGGGCGTGGAGCTCCTACAATGAGCAGTTCTTC.